The TCR beta chain described here comes from a study of cytomegalovirus exposure and HLA in healthy donors. Study observations and caveats: The study carried out a later analysis of TCR beta sequences. It associated approximately 15,000 of them with specific HLA alleles at a false discovery rate of 0.05.

PCR amplification relied on 60 Vbeta primers (plus 13 Jbeta primers). Sequenced by immunoSEQ multiplex PCR; TCRdb stores in-frame clones only, minus some. The sample carries under 200,000 clones, more than 65% recorded once. Note on this clone: Its antigen is still unknown.

The CDR3 length is 13 residues. The germline gives CDR1 SGHRS, CDR2 YFSETQ. V lost 0 bases to trimming and J lost 5 bases, with 5 bases between them. This receptor was taken from a woman aged 25 to 39 in good health and CMV-seropositive. The chain combines TRBV5-1 with TRBJ2-2, with D perhaps matching TRBD1 (5 bases). The sample was PBMCs. CDR3 residues: CASSLEGTGELFF. CDR3 sequence (DNA): TGCGCCAGCAGCTTGGAGGGGACCGGGGAGCTGTTTTTT.